Below, one TCR beta chain is given with its context. Its antigen is not known. Amplification targeted TCR beta CDR3 regions from RNA transcripts. When the TCR CDR3 underwent first-round RT-PCR, the HTBI primer set was used. Each CDR3 protein gets one entry after TCRdb re-called the multiplex PCR reads with MiXCR. This table holds hundreds of thousands of distinct CDR3 sequences, around 15% found once. The sample is drawn from a study of T cells in Graves' hyperthyroidism and ophthalmopathy. Stable Graves' hyperthyroidism denoted no ophthalmopathy progression over 18 months. Diagnoses used clinical symptoms, serum thyroxine and TRAb, thyroid ultrasound and orbital computed tomography. Notes on the study in general: Most thyroid clonotypes that were expanded above 0.001 also turned up in blood.

V dropped 5 bases and J dropped 12 bases, with 26 bases sitting between them. The V gene's germline CDR1 is SQVTM and CDR2 ANQGSEA. The CDR3 has 14 residues. The sequence derives from a woman between 18 and 29 years old with Graves' hyperthyroidism. The chain employs TRBV29-1 and TRBJ2-7; a weak D match, TRBD1 (8 bases). Sequencing was performed on blood. CDR3 DNA: TGCAGCGTTATACAGGGGGAGGGGTTTAACGATGCGTACTTC. Translation: CSVIQGEGFNDAYF.